This is a list of T cell receptor beta chains from one sample in a study of T-cell memory formation after mild COVID-19. TCRdb itself ran the 5' RACE reads through MiXCR, one entry per CDR3 protein. This repertoire shows over 450,000 distinct CDR3 sequences, roughly 22% found once; its top ten account for about an eighth. Source material: PBMCs or a T cell subset sorted from them (not recorded which). The source is an adult woman who had mild COVID-19 (a few samples of this study predate the infection). Cell type and time point are not known. Both conserved end residues are part of each CDR3. Each record gives: J gene, V gene, D gene, CDR3 protein. The D gene is left open where the match is weak.

>TRBJ2-1|TRBV18|TRBD1
CASSPKDRGEQFF
>TRBJ2-1|TRBV7-9|-
CASSVDWARQFF
>TRBJ2-5|TRBV7-9|TRBD2
CASSFALAGQETQYF
>TRBJ2-7|TRBV7-6|-
CASSMIGENYEQYF
>TRBJ2-2|TRBV3-1|-
CASSLANGVSGELFF
>TRBJ2-1|TRBV12-3/TRBV12-4|TRBD2
CASSLGGGAGFF
>TRBJ1-1|TRBV6-1|-
CASSEPGHPNTEAFF
>TRBJ2-7|TRBV6-2/TRBV6-3|-
CASSYGISYEQYF
>TRBJ1-2|TRBV29-1|-
CSVDRQAYGYTF
>TRBJ1-4|TRBV4-2|-
CASSQVGVATNEKLFF
>TRBJ2-3|TRBV7-9|-
CASSLAPAASSTDTQYF
>TRBJ2-7|TRBV15|-
CATSRTRDLSYEQYF
>TRBJ2-1|TRBV3-1|TRBD2
CASSQGTSEVNEQFF
>TRBJ2-5|TRBV7-9|TRBD2
CASSSWGAGGKAQETQYF
>TRBJ1-5|TRBV6-5|-
CASSYSRYQPQHF
>TRBJ2-1|TRBV2|-
CASSVTGSYNEQFF
>TRBJ2-1|TRBV20-1|TRBD2
CSARRAGVGYNEQFF
>TRBJ2-4|TRBV27|TRBD1
CASSPQGQGRTNIQYF
>TRBJ1-5|TRBV10-3|-
CAISESGNQPQHF
>TRBJ1-2|TRBV7-2|-
CASSLFVGLEGYTF
>TRBJ2-5|TRBV11-3|-
CASSSRSDSQGTQYF
>TRBJ2-2|TRBV7-2|TRBD2
CASSSTGTNLAGELFF
>TRBJ2-5|TRBV12-3/TRBV12-4|TRBD2
CASNLSGNGGETQYF
>TRBJ2-3|TRBV13|-
CASSSTVWFTDTQYF
>TRBJ2-7|TRBV7-9|-
CASSPRGVHEQYF
>TRBJ2-1|TRBV5-1|-
CASSFLPSGGVYNEQFF
>TRBJ1-1|TRBV5-1|-
CASSLALGSGAFF
>TRBJ2-3|TRBV29-1|TRBD1
CSVEVQGARGEKPTDTQYF
>TRBJ2-3|TRBV9|TRBD2
CASSARTSASTDTQYF
>TRBJ2-4|TRBV20-1|TRBD2
CSARGWGGGTKNIQYF